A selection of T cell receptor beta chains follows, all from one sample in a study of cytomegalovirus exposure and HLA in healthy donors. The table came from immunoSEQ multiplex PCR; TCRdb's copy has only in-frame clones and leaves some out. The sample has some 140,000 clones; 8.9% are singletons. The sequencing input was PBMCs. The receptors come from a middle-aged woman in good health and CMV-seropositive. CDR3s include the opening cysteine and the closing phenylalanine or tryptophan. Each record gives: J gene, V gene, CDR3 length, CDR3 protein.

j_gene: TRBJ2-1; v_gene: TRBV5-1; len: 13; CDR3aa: CASSLLSGNEQFF
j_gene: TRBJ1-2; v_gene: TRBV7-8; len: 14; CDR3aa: CASSPGTVRYGYTF
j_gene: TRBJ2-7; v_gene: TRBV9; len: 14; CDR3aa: CASSADIQGFEQYF
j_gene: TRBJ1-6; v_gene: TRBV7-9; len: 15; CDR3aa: CASSLGATEDSPLHF
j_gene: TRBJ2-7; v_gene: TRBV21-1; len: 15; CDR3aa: CASSKSRTGYREQYF
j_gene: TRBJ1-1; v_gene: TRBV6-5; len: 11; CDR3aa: CASSRDTEAFF
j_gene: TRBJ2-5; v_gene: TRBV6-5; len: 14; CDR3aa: CASSYFGAGETQYF
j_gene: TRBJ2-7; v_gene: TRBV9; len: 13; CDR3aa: CASSKNWESEQYF
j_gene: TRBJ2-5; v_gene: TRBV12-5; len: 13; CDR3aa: CASGQGPKETQYF
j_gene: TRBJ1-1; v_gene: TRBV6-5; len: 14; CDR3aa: CASSYAISDTEAFF
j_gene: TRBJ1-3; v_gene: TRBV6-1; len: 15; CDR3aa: CASRSSGGSGNTIYF
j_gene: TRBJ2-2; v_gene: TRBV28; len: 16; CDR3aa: CASSLVAGVTTGELFF
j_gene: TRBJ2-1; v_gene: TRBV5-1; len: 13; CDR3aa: CASGGQVSNEQFF
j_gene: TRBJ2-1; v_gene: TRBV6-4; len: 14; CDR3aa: CASSESAGENEQFF
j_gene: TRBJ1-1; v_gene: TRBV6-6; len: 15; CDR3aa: CASSYSQGANTEAFF
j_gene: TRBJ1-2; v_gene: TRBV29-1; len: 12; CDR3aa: CSVEDAGFGYTF
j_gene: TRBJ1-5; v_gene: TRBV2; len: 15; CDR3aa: CASSGQGLGNQPQHF
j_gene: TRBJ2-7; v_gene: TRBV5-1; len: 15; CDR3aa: CASSPAASGVYEQYF
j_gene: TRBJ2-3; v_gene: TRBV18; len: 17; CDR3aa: CASSPSAPGGNTDTQYF
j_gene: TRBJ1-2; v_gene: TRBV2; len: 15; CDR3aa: CASREETGGHYGYTF
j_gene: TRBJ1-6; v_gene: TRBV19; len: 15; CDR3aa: CASSPRDGYNSPLHF
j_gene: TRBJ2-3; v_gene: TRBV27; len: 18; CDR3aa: CASSLVVGTGGHQDTQYF
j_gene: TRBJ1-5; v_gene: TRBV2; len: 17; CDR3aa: CASMRDSGQGQNQPQHF
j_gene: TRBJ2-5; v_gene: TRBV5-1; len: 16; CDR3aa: CASSLQGTVLDEPQYF
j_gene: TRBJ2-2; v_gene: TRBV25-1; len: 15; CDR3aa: CASSVLAGGTGELFF
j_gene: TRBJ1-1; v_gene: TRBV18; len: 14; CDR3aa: CASSPGQGNPEAFF
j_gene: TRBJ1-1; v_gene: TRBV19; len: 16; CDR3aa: CATLGRGLHVNTEAFF
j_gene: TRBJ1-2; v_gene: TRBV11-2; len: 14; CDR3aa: CASSPDSVVYGYTF
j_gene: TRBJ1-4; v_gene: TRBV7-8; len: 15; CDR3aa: CASSRTRGYGEKLFF
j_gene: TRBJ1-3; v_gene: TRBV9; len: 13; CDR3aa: CASSVGQGSTIYF
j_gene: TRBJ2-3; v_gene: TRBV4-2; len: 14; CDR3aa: CASSQTGLADTQYF
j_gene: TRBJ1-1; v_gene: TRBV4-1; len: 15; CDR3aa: CASSRLLGVNTEAFF
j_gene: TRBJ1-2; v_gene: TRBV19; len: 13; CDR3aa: CASTDDRIGGYTF
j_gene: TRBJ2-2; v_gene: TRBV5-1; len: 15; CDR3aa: CASSLGRTNTGELFF
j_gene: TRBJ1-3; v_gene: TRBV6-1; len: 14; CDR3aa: CASLTDSSGNTIYF
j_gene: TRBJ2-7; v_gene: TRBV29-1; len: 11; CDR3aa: CSVQGDYEQYF
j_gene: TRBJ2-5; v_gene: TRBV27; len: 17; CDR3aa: CASSFIGTGGFQETQYF
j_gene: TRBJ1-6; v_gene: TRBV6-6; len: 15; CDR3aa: CASSLDRGANSPLHF
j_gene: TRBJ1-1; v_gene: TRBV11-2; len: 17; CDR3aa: CASSLDRGGGMNTEAFF
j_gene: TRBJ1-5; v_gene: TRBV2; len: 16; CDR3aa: CASRWGSGLSNQPQHF
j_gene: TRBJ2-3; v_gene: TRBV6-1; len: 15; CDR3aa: CASSEWGTGLDTQYF
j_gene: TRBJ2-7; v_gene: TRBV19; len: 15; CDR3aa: CASSIGGGVTGEQYF
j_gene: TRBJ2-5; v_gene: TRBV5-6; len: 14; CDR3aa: CASSLDGAGETQYF
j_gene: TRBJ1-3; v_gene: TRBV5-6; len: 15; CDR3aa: CASSLGGSSGNTIYF
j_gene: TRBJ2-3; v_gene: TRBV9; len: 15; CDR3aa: CASSSEASGVDTQYF
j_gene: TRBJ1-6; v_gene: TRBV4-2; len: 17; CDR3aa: CASSPGQGLSYNSPLHF
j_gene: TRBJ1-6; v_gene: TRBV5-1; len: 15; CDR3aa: CASSLDGTGNSPLHF
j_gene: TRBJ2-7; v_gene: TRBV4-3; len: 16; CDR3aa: CASSQDLATSSYEQYF
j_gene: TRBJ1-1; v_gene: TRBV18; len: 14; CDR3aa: CASSPQGANTEAFF
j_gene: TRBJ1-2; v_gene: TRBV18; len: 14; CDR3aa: CASSLQGASYGYTF
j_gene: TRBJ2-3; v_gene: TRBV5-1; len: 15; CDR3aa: CASSYGLAGGDTQYF